This is a list of T cell receptor beta chains from one sample in a study of cytomegalovirus exposure and HLA in healthy donors. TCRdb's copy holds only in-frame clones and misses some; the assay was immunoSEQ multiplex PCR. The sample has about 140,000 clones. What was sequenced was PBMCs. These receptors were taken from a man aged 40-55 years in good health and CMV-seronegative. The CDR3 runs from the conserved cysteine through the conserved F or W.

V gene	J gene	CDR3 protein
TRBV19	TRBJ2-3	CASSIRQGAGTSGISAQYF
TRBV7-3	TRBJ2-1	CASSWDRYNEQFF
TRBV2	TRBJ2-1	CASSAGRGRYNEQFF
TRBV7-8	TRBJ2-5	CASSLGGGQETQYF
TRBV28	TRBJ1-5	CASSPAFQPQHF
TRBV2	TRBJ1-1	CASKIGQGDTEAFF
TRBV5-4	TRBJ2-7	CASSLEGQARSGEQYF
TRBV25-1	TRBJ1-3	CASSRTYGNTIYF
TRBV2	TRBJ1-5	CAGSEAGGLSNQPQHF
TRBV2	TRBJ2-7	CASRETSATYEQYF
TRBV19	TRBJ1-1	CASSIVVRGGDNTEAFF
TRBV29-1	TRBJ1-2	CSVEPRQSDYGYTF
TRBV6-1	TRBJ1-3	CASSEQSRNTIYF
TRBV18	TRBJ1-2	CASSPSGFYGYTF
TRBV4-2	TRBJ1-1	CASTFPPGCLTEAFF
TRBV7-8	TRBJ2-1	CASSPHRLANEQFF
TRBV4-1	TRBJ2-7	CASSYRLGGGRDEQYF
TRBV6-4	TRBJ1-6	CASGTGGNSPPLHF
TRBV11-2	TRBJ1-6	CASSLGTGGASSPLHF
TRBV5-4	TRBJ2-4	CASSLAGMAKNIQYF
TRBV4-1	TRBJ2-7	CASSHPARRHYEQYF
TRBV7-3	TRBJ2-3	CASSLTGVSTDTQYF